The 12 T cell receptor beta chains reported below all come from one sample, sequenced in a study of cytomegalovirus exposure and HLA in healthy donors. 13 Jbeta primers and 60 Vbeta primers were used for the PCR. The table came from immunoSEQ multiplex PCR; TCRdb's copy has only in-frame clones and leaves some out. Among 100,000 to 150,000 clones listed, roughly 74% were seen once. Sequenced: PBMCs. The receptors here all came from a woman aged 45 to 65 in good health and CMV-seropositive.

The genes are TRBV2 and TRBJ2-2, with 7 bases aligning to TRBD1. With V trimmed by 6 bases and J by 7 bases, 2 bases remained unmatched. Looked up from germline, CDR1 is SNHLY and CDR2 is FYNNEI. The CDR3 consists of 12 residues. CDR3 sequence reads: CASRGTVGELFF. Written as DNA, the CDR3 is TGTGCCAGCAGGGGGACAGTCGGGGAGCTGTTTTTT.

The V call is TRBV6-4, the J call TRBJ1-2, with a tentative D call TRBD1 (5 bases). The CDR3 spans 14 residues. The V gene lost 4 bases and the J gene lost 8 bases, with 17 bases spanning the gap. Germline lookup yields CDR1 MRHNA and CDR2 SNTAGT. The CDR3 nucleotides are TGTGCCAGCAGTGCCGCCCCTGGGGCGGAAGGCTACACCTTC. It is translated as CASSAAPGAEGYTF.

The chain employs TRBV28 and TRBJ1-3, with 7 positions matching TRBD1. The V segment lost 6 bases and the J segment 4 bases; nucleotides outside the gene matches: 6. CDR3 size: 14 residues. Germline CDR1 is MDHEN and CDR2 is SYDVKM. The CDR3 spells CASSSTGVGNTIYF. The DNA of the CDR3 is TGTGCCAGCAGCTCTACAGGGGTAGGAAACACCATATATTTT.

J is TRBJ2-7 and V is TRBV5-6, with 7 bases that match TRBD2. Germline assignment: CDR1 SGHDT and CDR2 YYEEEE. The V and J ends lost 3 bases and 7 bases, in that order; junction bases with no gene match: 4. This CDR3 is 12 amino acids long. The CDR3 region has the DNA TGTGCCAGCAGCTCGGGGGGTAGGGAGCAGTACTTC. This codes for CASSSGGREQYF.

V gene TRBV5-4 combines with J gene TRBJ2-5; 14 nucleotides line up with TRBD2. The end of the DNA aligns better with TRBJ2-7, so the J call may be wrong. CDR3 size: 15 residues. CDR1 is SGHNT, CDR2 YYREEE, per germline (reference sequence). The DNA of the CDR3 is TGTGCCAGCAGCTTGGCGGGACTAGCGGGGGCCGAGCAGTACTTC. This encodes CASSLAGLAGAEQYF.

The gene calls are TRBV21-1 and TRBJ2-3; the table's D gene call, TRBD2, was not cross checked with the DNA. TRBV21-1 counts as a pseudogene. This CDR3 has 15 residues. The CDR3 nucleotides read TGTGCCAGCCACCGCCCACTAGCCCGGACAGATACGCAGTATTTT. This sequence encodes CASHRPLARTDTQYF.

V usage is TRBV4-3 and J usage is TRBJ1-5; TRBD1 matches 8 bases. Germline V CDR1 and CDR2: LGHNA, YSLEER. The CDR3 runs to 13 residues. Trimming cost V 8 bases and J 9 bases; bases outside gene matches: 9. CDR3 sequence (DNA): TGCGCCAGCGGGCTACAGGGGGGGCGGCCCCAGCATTTT. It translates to CASGLQGGRPQHF.

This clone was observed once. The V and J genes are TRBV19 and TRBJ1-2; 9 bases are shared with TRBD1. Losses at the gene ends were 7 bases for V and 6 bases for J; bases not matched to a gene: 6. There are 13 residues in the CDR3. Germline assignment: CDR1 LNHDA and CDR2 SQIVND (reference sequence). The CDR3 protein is CASNPGTGNGYTF. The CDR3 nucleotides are TGTGCCAGTAACCCCGGGACAGGGAATGGCTACACCTTC.

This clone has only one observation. CDR3: CASSAAGRRGEQYF. As DNA, the CDR3 is TGTGCCAGCAGCGCCGCGGGCCGGAGGGGCGAGCAGTACTTC. The genes are TRBV9 and TRBJ2-5; D is possibly TRBD2 (6 bases). The DNA end favors TRBJ2-7, so the J call may be wrong. Germline assignment: CDR1 SGDLS and CDR2 YYNGEE. This CDR3 is 14 amino acids long.

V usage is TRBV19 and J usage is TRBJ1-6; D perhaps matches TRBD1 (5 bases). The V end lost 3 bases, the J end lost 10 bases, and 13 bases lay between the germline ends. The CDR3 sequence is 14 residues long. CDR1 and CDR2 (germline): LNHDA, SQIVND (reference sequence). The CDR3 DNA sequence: TGTGCCAGTAGTATCCAGGGTGTCTCCTCACCCCTCCACTTT. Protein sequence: CASSIQGVSSPLHF.

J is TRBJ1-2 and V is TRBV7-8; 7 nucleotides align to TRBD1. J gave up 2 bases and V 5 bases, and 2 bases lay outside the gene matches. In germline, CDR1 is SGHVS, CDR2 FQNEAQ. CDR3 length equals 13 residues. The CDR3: CASSAQGNYGYTF. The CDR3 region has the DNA TGTGCCAGCAGCGCACAGGGGAACTATGGCTACACCTTC.

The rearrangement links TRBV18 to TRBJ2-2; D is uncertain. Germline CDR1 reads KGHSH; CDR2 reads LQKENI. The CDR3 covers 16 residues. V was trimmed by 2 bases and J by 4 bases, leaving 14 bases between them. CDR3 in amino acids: CASSPNPIAPTGELFF. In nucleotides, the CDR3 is TGTGCCAGCTCACCAAATCCTATCGCCCCCACCGGGGAGCTGTTTTTT. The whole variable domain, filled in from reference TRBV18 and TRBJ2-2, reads NAGVMQNPRHLVRRRGQEARLRCSPMKGHSHVYWYRQLPEEGLKFMVYLQKENIIDESGMPKERFSAEFPKEGPSILRIQQVVRGDSAAYFCASSPNPIAPTGELFFGEGSRLTVL.